The TCR beta chain described here comes from a study of neurological immune-mediated disorders. Study-wide context: There were approximately 35 multiple sclerosis patients. Of these, around 30 had relapsing-remitting MS and 3 had secondary progressive MS.

The study's findings and limits: One cluster of related CDR3 sequences contained, by phylogenetic grouping, the repertoires of 18 of 34 multiple sclerosis patients and formed a possible signature. The multiple sclerosis repertoire cluster was not associated with any clinical or MRI feature.

CDR1 SGHRS and CDR2 YFSETQ come from the germline V gene. Unmatched junction bases numbered 4, after V lost 2 bases and J lost 5 bases. CDR3 length equals 14 residues. TCRdb re-derived calls from the 5' RACE reads in MiXCR, one entry per CDR3 protein. This table has tens of thousands of distinct CDR3 sequences, 4% to 5.5% appearing once. This clonotype was picked up many times. No antigen is known for it. The unsorted libraries were prepared from 2 million PBMCs (stored at -80 C). This chain uses TRBV5-1 with TRBJ2-1; 7 bases are a match to TRBD2. The clonotype comes from a middle-aged man with multiple sclerosis. Sequencing was performed on PBMCs. CDR3: CASSFLGRDNEQFF. The CDR3, as DNA: TGCGCCAGCAGCTTCCTGGGGAGGGACAATGAGCAGTTCTTC.